The 23 T cell receptor beta chains reported below all come from one sample, sequenced in a study of glioma-infiltrating T cells after dendritic cell vaccination (dated by TCRdb to about 2016). Library generation was performed with the immunoSEQ multiplex PCR assay. Not all clones reach the TCRdb copy of this immuneACCESS table, which keeps in-frame sequences only. Checked studies attribute under half of the gap to unresolved V genes and leave the rest unexplained. A total of about 95,000 clones appear in this sample, about 85% of them only once. The ten largest clones capture less than 3% of the sample. The sequenced sample was blood, obtained before dendritic cell vaccination. The source of these receptors is a human donor with glioblastoma.

The chain uses TRBV27 and TRBJ2-2; TRBD2 matches at 14 bases. V shed 4 bases and J 5 bases; nucleotides not matched to a gene: 12. CDR1 and CDR2 (germline): MNHEY, SMNVEV (reference sequence). The CDR3 loop spans 19 amino acids. The CDR3 coding sequence is TGTGCCAGCAGTTCGTACAGAGGGACTAGCGGGAGAAGGACCGGGGAGCTGTTTTTT. Protein sequence: CASSSYRGTSGRRTGELFF.

The rearrangement uses TRBV30 and TRBJ1-3, with D possibly TRBD1 on 5 matching bases. Trimming cost V 3 bases and J 0 bases, with 15 bases left between them. CDR1 and CDR2 from the germline V gene are GTSNPN and SVGIG (reference sequence). CDR3 length: 16 residues. This CDR3 is CAWSAMDTRSGNTIYF. The CDR3, as DNA: TGTGCCTGGAGCGCCATGGACACCCGCTCTGGAAACACCATATATTTT.

The chain employs TRBV7-9 and TRBJ2-3; a possible D gene is TRBD2 (5 bases). Germline CDR1 reads SEHNR; CDR2 reads FQNEAQ (reference sequence). CDR3 length: 12 residues. V was shortened by 10 bases and J by 6 bases, with 14 bases between the two germline ends. In DNA, the CDR3 is TGTGCCACCCGGGCGGGCGGGGATACGCAGTATTTT. Its protein is CATRAGGDTQYF.

About this clone: The same CDR3 also results from other DNA sequences found in this sample. The chain couples TRBV12-5 to TRBJ2-1, with unresolved D. The CDR3 has 13 amino acids. Germline V CDR1 and CDR2: LGHNT, FRNRAP. Trimming cost V 1 base and J 6 bases, with 7 bases left between them. Here the CDR3 DNA reads TGTGCTAGTGGTTTGGCCGGTGTCAATGAGCAGTTCTTC. Amino acid sequence: CASGLAGVNEQFF.

The gene calls are TRBV7-3 and TRBJ2-1; D may be TRBD2 (6 bases). This CDR3 region has 13 residues. V lost 5 bases and J lost 6, with 11 bases in between. From germline, CDR1 is SGHTA and CDR2 FQGTGA. CDR3 DNA sequence: TGTGCCAGCAGCATAGGGACTTTCAATGAGCAGTTCTTC. Amino acids: CASSIGTFNEQFF.

The gene calls are TRBV25-1 and TRBJ1-3; D unclear. CDR1 and CDR2 from the germline V gene are MGHDK and SYGVNS. V was clipped by 4 bases and J by 3 bases, with 7 bases between them. There are 13 residues in the CDR3. DNA of the CDR3: TGTGCCAGCAGTGGGTACAGTGGAAACACCATATATTTT. Translated: CASSGYSGNTIYF.

This chain links TRBV7-8 with TRBJ1-2; TRBD1 is a possible D gene (6 bases). CDR3 length equals 13 residues. Deletions cut 1 base from V and 6 bases from J, with 9 bases between. The germline V gene encodes CDR1 SGHVS and CDR2 FQNEAQ. In nucleotides, the CDR3 is TGTGCCAGCAGCTTAGTATCAGGGGATGGCTACACCTTC. Encoded protein: CASSLVSGDGYTF.

The chain recombines TRBV9 with TRBJ2-1; D is possibly TRBD2 (6 bases). Deletions cut 4 bases from V and 6 bases from J, with 17 bases between. The germline V gene encodes CDR1 SGDLS and CDR2 YYNGEE. The CDR3 has 15 amino acids. CDR3 sequence reads: CASSTRDFPTNEQFF. The CDR3 DNA is TGTGCCAGCAGCACCCGGGACTTCCCGACCAATGAGCAGTTCTTC.

The chain is built from TRBV15 and TRBJ1-1; 10 nucleotides agree with TRBD1. The CDR3 runs to 13 residues. V shed 0 bases and J 12 bases; nucleotides not matched to a gene: 4. The V gene's germline CDR1 is LNHNV and CDR2 YYDKDF (reference sequence). The CDR3 DNA follows: TGTGCCACCAGCAGAGATCCGGGACAGGGGACTTTCTTT. Translation gives CATSRDPGQGTFF. The full variable domain, completed using reference TRBV15 and TRBJ1-1, is DAMVIQNPRYQVTQFGKPVTLSCSQTLNHNVMYWYQQKSSQAPKLLFHYYDKDFNNEADTPDNFQSRRPNTSFCFLDIRSPGLGDTAMYLCATSRDPGQGTFFGQGTRLTVV.

A few counts support this clone. The J gene is TRBJ2-7, the V gene TRBV7-2; 8 bases align to TRBD1. This CDR3 spans 16 amino acids. The junction had 11 bases not matched to a gene; V was cut back by 5 bases and J by 2 bases. Per the germline V gene, CDR1 is SGHTA and CDR2 is FQGNSA. The CDR3 nucleotides read TGTGCCAGCAGCCGTGATTACCCACAGGGGGCCTACGAGCAGTACTTC. It codes for CASSRDYPQGAYEQYF.

The V call is TRBV7-9, the J call TRBJ2-5; 10 positions match TRBD2. Losses at the gene ends were 1 base for V and 5 bases for J; bases not matched to a gene: 4. CDR3 length: 15 amino acids. Germline CDR1 reads SEHNR; CDR2 reads FQNEAQ (reference sequence). CDR3 amino acids: CASSLGAGGQETQYF. The CDR3 DNA is TGTGCCAGCAGCTTAGGAGCGGGGGGGCAGGAGACCCAGTACTTC.

The chain employs TRBV5-1 and TRBJ2-5; TRBD1 might be the D (6 bases). The J call may be in error: the DNA end matches TRBJ2-7 better. This CDR3 has 13 residues. Germline values: CDR1 SGHRS, CDR2 YFSETQ. The CDR3 region is CASSQDSAYEQYF. In DNA, the CDR3 is TGCGCCAGCAGCCAGGACAGCGCTTACGAGCAGTACTTC.

The table lists this clone with a few counts. CDR3 sequence: CASSPGDTDTQYF. The CDR3 bases are TGTGCCAGCAGTCCAGGGGACACAGATACGCAGTATTTT. This chain connects TRBV6-5 to TRBJ2-3; tentatively, D is TRBD1 (6 bases). The CDR3 totals 13 residues. CDR1 MNHEY and CDR2 SVGAGI come from the germline V gene. The V gene lost 5 bases and the J gene lost 2 bases, with 8 bases spanning the gap.

This chain uses TRBV5-4 with TRBJ2-2; 8 bases map to TRBD1. The CDR3 contains 18 residues. Germline values: CDR1 SGHNT, CDR2 YYREEE (reference sequence). After removal of 2 bases from V and 4 bases from J, the junction contained 13 bases not matched to a gene. In DNA, the CDR3 is TGTGCCAGCAGCTTACCCCGACCAGGGGGCGGAGGCACCGGGGAGCTGTTTTTT. Its protein product is CASSLPRPGGGGTGELFF.

The V call is TRBV11-3, the J call TRBJ2-1; TRBD1 matches 7 bases. The CDR3 sequence is 16 residues long. J gave up 5 bases and V 4 bases, and 11 bases lay outside the gene matches. Per germline, CDR1 SGHNT and CDR2 YENEEA. The CDR3 sequence: CASSSRRQGPHNEQFF. The CDR3 DNA is TGTGCCAGCAGCTCTCGCCGACAGGGACCCCACAATGAGCAGTTCTTC. Full variable domain (rest looked up from reference TRBV11-3 and TRBJ2-1): EAGVVQSPRYKIIEKKQPVAFWCNPISGHNTLYWYLQNLGQGPELLIRYENEEAVDDSQLPKDRFSAERLKGVDSTLKIQPAELGDSAVYLCASSSRRQGPHNEQFFGPGTRLTVL.

This clone showed up just a few times. The genes are TRBV5-6 and TRBJ1-6; 9 bases are a match to TRBD1. Germline assignment: CDR1 SGHDT and CDR2 YYEEEE. Trimming took 7 bases from V and 7 from J; bases not matched to a gene: 3. There are 13 residues in the CDR3. CDR3 loop: CASRQGGNSPLHF. The CDR3 DNA sequence: TGTGCCAGCCGACAGGGGGGGAATTCACCCCTCCACTTT.

V usage is TRBV9 and J usage is TRBJ2-1; 7 bases fit TRBD2. The junction had 13 bases not matched to a gene; V was cut back by 4 bases and J by 3 bases. The CDR3 spans 17 residues. Germline-derived CDR1 and CDR2 are SGDLS and YYNGEE. In nucleotides, the CDR3 is TGTGCCAGCAGCACCTCCCTCTACCGCGGGGGCTACAATGAGCAGTTCTTC. Translation gives CASSTSLYRGGYNEQFF.

The CDR3 is CASSIAGTGLRAFF. The CDR3 DNA reads TGTGCCAGTAGTATAGCGGGGACAGGGTTGCGTGCTTTCTTT. The chain links TRBV19 to TRBJ1-1; 9 bases are shared with TRBD1. The V gene end was trimmed by 1 base and the J gene end by 11 bases; junction bases not matched to a gene: 8. From germline, CDR1 is LNHDA and CDR2 SQIVND (reference sequence). The CDR3 spans 14 residues.

This clone was counted a single time. This rearrangement joins TRBV5-1 to TRBJ2-7, with 7 bases lining up with TRBD2. Germline trimming cut 1 base from V and 4 bases from J; bases unmatched to any gene: 5. The CDR3 has 14 amino acids. Germline V CDR1 and CDR2: SGHRS, YFSETQ. The CDR3 reads CASSLSGGRYEQYF. The CDR3, as DNA: TGCGCCAGCAGCTTGTCGGGAGGTCGGTACGAGCAGTACTTC.

CDR3 amino acids: CASIGGNWYYGYTF. CDR3 sequence (DNA): TGTGCCAGTATAGGAGGGAATTGGTACTATGGCTACACCTTC. The chain combines TRBV19 with TRBJ1-2, with D uncertain. The V gene's germline CDR1 is LNHDA and CDR2 SQIVND (reference sequence). The CDR3 consists of 14 residues. V was pared by 7 bases and J by 3 bases, with 15 bases between. The full variable domain, its missing parts supplied by reference TRBV19 and TRBJ1-2, is DGGITQSPKYLFRKEGQNVTLSCEQNLNHDAMYWYRQDPGQGLRLIYYSQIVNDFQKGDIAEGYSVSREKKESFPLTVTSAQKNPTAFYLCASIGGNWYYGYTFGSGTRLTVV.

The chain carries TRBV4-1 and TRBJ2-7; TRBD1 aligns across 10 bases. CDR3 length: 14 amino acids. The V gene end was trimmed by 3 bases and the J gene end by 6 bases; junction bases not matched to a gene: 5. Germline V lookup: CDR1 MGHRA, CDR2 YSYEKL. The CDR3: CASSHDRGLSEQYF. The CDR3 bases are TGCGCCAGCAGCCATGACAGGGGGCTATCCGAGCAGTACTTC.

V is TRBV29-1 and J is TRBJ2-3, with 7 bases identical to TRBD1. The trim removed 0 bases at V and 4 bases at J, leaving 4 bases unmatched. The CDR3 loop spans 14 amino acids. Germline V gene lookup returns CDR1 SQVTM and CDR2 ANQGSEA. As DNA, the CDR3 is TGCAGCGTTGAAGAAGGGGGCGGCGCAGATACGCAGTATTTT. It translates to CSVEEGGGADTQYF.

This clone was observed a few times. Other DNA sequences of this sample code for an identical CDR3. The chain employs TRBV5-4 and TRBJ1-1; D remains unclear. The ends were cut back, 1 base at V and 1 base at J, with 8 bases in the middle. The CDR3 is 14 residues long. CDR1 and CDR2 (germline): SGHNT, YYREEE (reference sequence). The DNA for the CDR3 is TGTGCCAGCAGCTTGACTCAAACGAACACTGAAGCTTTCTTT. This gives the protein CASSLTQTNTEAFF.